This TCR beta chain emerged from a study of identical twins. The authors used template switching to add a universal primer site and gave cDNA unique molecular identifiers. One entry per CDR3 protein results from TCRdb running MiXCR on the 5' RACE reads. The profile shows a few hundred thousand distinct CDR3 sequences, more than 20% of them singletons. The same data also contributed to another study, on T cells expressing NK-cell markers. As that report states: Sorted CD3+CD56+NKG2C+, CD3+CD56+NKG2C- and CD3+CD56-NKG2C+ T cells supplied TCR beta repertoires. Among CD8+ T cells from five or six donors, dominant NKG2C+ clonotypes accounted for roughly 1.0-7.0%.

The receptor comes from a woman between 18 and 29 years old in good health. Sequencing was performed on CD4+ T cells sorted from blood.

The DNA of the CDR3 is TGTGCCACCAGCAGAGAACAGGGTGTGCACACCTTC. This sequence encodes CATSREQGVHTF. This rearrangement joins TRBV15 to TRBJ1-2; D possibly corresponds to TRBD1 (6 bases). This CDR3 is built from 12 residues. V lost 0 bases and J lost 12, with 11 bases in between. The V gene's germline CDR1 is LNHNV and CDR2 YYDKDF (reference sequence).